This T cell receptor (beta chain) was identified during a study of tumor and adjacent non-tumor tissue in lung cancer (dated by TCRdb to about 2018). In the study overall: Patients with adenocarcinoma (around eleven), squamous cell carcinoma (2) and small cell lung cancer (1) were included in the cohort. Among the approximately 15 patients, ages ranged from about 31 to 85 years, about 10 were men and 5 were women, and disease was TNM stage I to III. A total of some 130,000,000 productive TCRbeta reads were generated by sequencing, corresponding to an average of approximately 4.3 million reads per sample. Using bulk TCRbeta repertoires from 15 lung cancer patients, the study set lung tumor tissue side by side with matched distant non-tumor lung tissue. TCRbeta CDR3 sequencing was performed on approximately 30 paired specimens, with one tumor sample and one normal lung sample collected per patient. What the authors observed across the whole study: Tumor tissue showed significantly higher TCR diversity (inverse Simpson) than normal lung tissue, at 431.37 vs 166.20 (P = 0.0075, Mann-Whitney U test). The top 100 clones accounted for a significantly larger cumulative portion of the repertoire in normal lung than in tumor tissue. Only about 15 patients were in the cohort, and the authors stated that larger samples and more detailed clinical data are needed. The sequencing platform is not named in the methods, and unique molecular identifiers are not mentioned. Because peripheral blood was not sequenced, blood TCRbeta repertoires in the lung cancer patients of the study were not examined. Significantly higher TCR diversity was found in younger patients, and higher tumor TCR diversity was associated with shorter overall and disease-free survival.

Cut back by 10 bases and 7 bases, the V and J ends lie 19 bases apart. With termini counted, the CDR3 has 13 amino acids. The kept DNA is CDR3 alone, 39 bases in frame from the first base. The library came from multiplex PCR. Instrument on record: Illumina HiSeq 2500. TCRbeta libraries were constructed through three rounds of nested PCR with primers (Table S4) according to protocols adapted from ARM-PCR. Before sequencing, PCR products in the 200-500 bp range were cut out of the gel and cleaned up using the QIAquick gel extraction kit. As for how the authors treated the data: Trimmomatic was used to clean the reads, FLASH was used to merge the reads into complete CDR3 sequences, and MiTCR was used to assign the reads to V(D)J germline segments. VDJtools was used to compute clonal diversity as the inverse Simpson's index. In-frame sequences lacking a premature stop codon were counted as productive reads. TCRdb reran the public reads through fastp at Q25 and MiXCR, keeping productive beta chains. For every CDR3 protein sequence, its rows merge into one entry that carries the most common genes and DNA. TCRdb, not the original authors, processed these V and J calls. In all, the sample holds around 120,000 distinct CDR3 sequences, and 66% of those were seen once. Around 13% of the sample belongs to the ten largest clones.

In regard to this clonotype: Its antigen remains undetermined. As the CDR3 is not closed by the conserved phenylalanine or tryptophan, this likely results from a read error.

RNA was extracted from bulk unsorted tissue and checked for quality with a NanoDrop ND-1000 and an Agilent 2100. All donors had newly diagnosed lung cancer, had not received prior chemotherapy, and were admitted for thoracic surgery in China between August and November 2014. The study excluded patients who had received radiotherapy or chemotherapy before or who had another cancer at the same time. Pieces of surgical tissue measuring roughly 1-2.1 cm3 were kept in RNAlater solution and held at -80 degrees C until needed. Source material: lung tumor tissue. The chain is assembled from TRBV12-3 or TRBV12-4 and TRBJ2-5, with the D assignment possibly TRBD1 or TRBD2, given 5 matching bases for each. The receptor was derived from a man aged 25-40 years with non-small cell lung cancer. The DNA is TGTGCCACCAGCACGTTGGGGGTGGGGACCCAGTACTCC. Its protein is CATSTLGVGTQYS.